This entry concerns a single T cell receptor (beta chain). Its target is not known. From germline, CDR1 is MGHRA and CDR2 YSYEKL. V lost 4 bases to trimming and J lost 0 bases; unmatched junction nucleotides: 20. CDR3 length: 20 amino acids. This entry belongs to a study of T-cell memory formation after mild COVID-19. The study, taken as a whole, reports: Clones from the second wave (peaking day 37) had unconfirmed SARS-CoV-2 specificity. In pre-infection memory, a portion of responding clones appeared, which suggested that cross-reactive memory joined.

Constant-segment primers served in 5'RACE that generated TCR alpha and TCR beta cDNA libraries bearing sample barcodes and UMIs. TCRdb fed the 5' RACE reads into MiXCR, producing one record per CDR3 protein. In the table there are 300,000 to 350,000 distinct CDR3 sequences, 10% to 15% of which are singletons. The chain joins TRBV4-1 to TRBJ1-1; 7 nucleotides match TRBD1. Material for sequencing was PBMCs or a T cell subset sorted from them (not recorded which). The clonotype comes from a man aged 18 to 29 who had mild COVID-19 (a few samples of this study predate the infection). Cell type and time point are not known. CDR3 amino acids: CASSPRQGVRTTEMNTEAFF. The CDR3 coding sequence is TGCGCCAGCAGCCCACGGCAGGGGGTACGTACCACGGAAATGAACACTGAAGCTTTCTTT.